This T cell receptor beta chain derives from a study of T-cell reconstitution after alpha-beta-depleted transplantation in children. Library preparation (for TCRbeta) was performed with unique molecular identifiers. A single record per CDR3 protein comes from TCRdb applying MiXCR to the PCR reads. Of roughly 420,000 distinct CDR3 sequences in the sample, 16% are singletons; the top ten hold under 30%. CDR1 LGHDT and CDR2 YNNKEL come from the germline V gene (reference sequence). Trimming took off 5 bases at V and 0 bases at J, with 7 bases between the two ends. The CDR3 contains 13 residues. This clonotype showed up just a few times. Its antigen is unknown. Overall study results and limits: Surviving recipient T cells and thymic progenitors produced the high day-60 TCRbeta diversity seen in some patients. Several hundred expanded graft clones reportedly gave rise to the alpha-beta T cells present about two months after transplant. At one year after transplant, newly produced T cells mostly accounted for T-cell counts and diversity.

The sequenced sample was PBMCs, mostly from graft donor cells, obtained 360 days after TCRalphabeta/CD19-depleted stem cell transplant. The J gene is TRBJ2-5, the V gene TRBV3-1; D ambiguous. The origin of this receptor is a boy younger than two who had a stem cell transplant for Wiskott-Aldrich syndrome, so the T cells may come from the graft donor. CDR3 DNA: TGTGCCAGCAGCGATTGGAACCAAGAGACCCAGTACTTC. This encodes CASSDWNQETQYF.